What follows describes a single TCR beta chain. The data originate from a study of T cell changes during pregnancy in multiple sclerosis. This CDR3 has 14 amino acids. CDR1 is SGHDN and CDR2 is FVKESK in the germline V gene. J lost 6 bases, V lost 4 bases, and 8 bases had no gene match. The assay was immunoSEQ multiplex PCR, and TCRdb's table has in-frame clones only and misses some. The sample contains some 38,000 clones, approximately 90% of which appear only once. The genes are TRBV14 and TRBJ1-1; 7 bases are a match to TRBD1. The input for sequencing was CD4+ T cells from peripheral blood mononuclear cells, taken in the second trimester of pregnancy. The source is a female donor in good health, enrolled as a control in a pregnancy study. The CDR3 loop is CASSPTDRMSEAFF. CDR3 in DNA: TGTGCCAGCAGCCCTACGGACAGGATGTCTGAAGCTTTCTTT.